This T cell receptor (beta chain) is drawn from a study of blood T cells in healthy people across ages. This clonotype was seen ten or more times. As yet, its antigen is unknown. Study-wide results and caveats: Across the age range, TCR beta diversity per million T cells fell in a roughly linear way.

The V segment lost 7 bases and the J segment 9 bases; nucleotides outside the gene matches: 12. Looked up from germline, CDR1 is DFQATT and CDR2 is SNEGSKA (reference sequence). The CDR3 covers 13 residues. Then a second PCR, running about 7 to 11 cycles, was carried out with a sample-barcoded 5' primer and a J-beta primer mix. Carrying 12 random nucleotides, a template-switch adaptor labeled each individual cDNA molecule. Each CDR3 protein gets one entry after TCRdb re-called the 5' RACE reads with MiXCR. This sample has 1,100,000 or so distinct CDR3 sequences, with around 43% found just once. The sequence came from a woman aged 55-69 years in good health. V usage is TRBV20-1 and J usage is TRBJ2-1; TRBD1 aligns across 7 bases. The sample was blood. The CDR3 bases are TGCAGTGGTAGTTGGGCAGGGGGATTTGAGCAGTTCTTC. Amino acid sequence: CSGSWAGGFEQFF.